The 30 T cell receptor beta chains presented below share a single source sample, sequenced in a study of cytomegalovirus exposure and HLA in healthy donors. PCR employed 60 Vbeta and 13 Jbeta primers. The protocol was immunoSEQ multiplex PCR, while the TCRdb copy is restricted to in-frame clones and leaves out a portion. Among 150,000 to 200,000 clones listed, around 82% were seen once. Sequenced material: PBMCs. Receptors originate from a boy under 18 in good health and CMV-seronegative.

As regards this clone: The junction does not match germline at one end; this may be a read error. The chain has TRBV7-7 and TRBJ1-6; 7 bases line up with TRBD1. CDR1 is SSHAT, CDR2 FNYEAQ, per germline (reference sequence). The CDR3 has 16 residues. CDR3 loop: CASSIPTGYRNSPLHF. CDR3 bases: TGTGCTAGCAGCATACCGACAGGGTACCGGAATTCACCCCTCCACTTT.

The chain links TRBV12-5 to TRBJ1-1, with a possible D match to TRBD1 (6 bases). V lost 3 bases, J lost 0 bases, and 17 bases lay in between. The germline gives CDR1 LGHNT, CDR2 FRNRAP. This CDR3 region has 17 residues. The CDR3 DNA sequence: TGTGCTAGTGGTTTAGAACAGGGTTCCAAAATGAACACTGAAGCTTTCTTT. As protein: CASGLEQGSKMNTEAFF. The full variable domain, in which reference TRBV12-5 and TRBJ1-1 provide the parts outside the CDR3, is DARVTQTPRHKVTEMGQEVTMRCQPILGHNTVFWYRQTMMQGLELLAYFRNRAPLDDSGMPKDRFSAEMPDATLATLKIQPSEPRDSAVYFCASGLEQGSKMNTEAFFGQGTRLTVV.

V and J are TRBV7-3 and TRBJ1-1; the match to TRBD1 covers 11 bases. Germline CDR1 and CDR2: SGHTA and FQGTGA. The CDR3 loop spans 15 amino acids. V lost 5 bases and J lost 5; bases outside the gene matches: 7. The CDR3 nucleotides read TGTGCCAGCAGCCGGGACAGGGGGAGTTTGACTGAAGCTTTCTTT. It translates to CASSRDRGSLTEAFF.

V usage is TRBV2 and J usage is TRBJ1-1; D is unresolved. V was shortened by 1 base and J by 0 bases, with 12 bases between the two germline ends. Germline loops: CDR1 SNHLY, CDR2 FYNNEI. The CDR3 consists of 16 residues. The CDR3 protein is CASSEGTGFMNTEAFF. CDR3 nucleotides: TGTGCCAGCAGTGAAGGTACGGGATTTATGAACACTGAAGCTTTCTTT.

The CDR3 DNA is TGTGCCAGCAGCGTAGACAGGACGACCTACGAGCAGTACTTC. The encoded protein is CASSVDRTTYEQYF. The gene calls are TRBV9 and TRBJ2-7; D perhaps matches TRBD1 (5 bases). Germline V gene sequence: CDR1 SGDLS, CDR2 YYNGEE. Trimming took 0 bases from V and 2 from J, leaving 9 bases between them. CDR3 length equals 14 residues.

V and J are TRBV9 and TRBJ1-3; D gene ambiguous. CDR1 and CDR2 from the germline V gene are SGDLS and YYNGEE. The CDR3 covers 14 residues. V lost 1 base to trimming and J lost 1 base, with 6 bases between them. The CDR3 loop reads CASSVTGSGNTIYF. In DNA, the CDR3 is TGTGCCAGCAGCGTAACCGGGTCTGGAAACACCATATATTTT.

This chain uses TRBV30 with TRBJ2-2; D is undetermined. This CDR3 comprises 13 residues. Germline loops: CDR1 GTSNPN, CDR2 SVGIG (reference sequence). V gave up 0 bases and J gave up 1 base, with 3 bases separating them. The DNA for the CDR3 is TGTGCCTGGAGTGTCCAGAACACCGGGGAGCTGTTTTTT. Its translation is CAWSVQNTGELFF.

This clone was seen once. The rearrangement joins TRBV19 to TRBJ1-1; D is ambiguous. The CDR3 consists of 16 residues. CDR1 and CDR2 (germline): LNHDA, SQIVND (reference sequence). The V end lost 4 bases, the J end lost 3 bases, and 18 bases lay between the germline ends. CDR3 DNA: TGTGCCAGTAGTACCCCCATAGGCAGGAGGGACACTGAAGCTTTCTTT. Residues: CASSTPIGRRDTEAFF.

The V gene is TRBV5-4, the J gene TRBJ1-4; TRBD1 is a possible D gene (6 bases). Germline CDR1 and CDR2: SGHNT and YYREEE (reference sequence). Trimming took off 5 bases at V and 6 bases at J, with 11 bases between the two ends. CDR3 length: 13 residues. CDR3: CASSSDRYEKLFF. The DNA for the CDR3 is TGTGCCAGCAGTTCGGACAGATATGAAAAACTGTTTTTT.

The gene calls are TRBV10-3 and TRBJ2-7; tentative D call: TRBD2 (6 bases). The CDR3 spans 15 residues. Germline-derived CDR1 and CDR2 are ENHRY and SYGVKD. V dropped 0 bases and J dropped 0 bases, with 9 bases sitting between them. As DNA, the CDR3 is TGTGCCATCAGTGAGTCGGGGAGGAGCTCCTACGAGCAGTACTTC. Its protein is CAISESGRSSYEQYF.

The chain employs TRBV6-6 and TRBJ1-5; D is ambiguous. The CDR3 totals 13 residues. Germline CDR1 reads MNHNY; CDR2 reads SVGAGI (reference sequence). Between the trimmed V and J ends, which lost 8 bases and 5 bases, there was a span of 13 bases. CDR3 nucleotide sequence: TGTGCCAGCTCCCTCGGGTACTATCAGCCCCAGCATTTT. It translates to CASSLGYYQPQHF.

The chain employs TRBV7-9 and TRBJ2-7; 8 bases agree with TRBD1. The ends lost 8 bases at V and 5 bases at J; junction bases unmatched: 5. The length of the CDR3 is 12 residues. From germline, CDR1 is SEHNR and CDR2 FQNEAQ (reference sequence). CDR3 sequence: CASGYRGDEQYF. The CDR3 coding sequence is TGTGCCAGCGGCTACAGGGGGGACGAGCAGTACTTC.

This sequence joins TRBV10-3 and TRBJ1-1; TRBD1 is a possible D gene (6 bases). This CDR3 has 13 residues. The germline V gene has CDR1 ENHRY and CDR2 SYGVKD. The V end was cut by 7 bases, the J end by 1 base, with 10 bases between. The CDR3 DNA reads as TGTGCCATCACCCAGGGGAAGAACACTGAAGCTTTCTTT. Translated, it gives CAITQGKNTEAFF.

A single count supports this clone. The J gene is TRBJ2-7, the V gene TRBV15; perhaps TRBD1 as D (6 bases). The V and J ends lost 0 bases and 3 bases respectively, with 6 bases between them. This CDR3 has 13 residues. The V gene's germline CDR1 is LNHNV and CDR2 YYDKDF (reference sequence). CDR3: CATSRETGYEQYF. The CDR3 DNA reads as TGTGCCACCAGCAGAGAGACAGGCTACGAGCAGTACTTC. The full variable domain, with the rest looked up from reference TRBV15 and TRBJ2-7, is DAMVIQNPRYQVTQFGKPVTLSCSQTLNHNVMYWYQQKSSQAPKLLFHYYDKDFNNEADTPDNFQSRRPNTSFCFLDIRSPGLGDTAMYLCATSRETGYEQYFGPGTRLTVT.

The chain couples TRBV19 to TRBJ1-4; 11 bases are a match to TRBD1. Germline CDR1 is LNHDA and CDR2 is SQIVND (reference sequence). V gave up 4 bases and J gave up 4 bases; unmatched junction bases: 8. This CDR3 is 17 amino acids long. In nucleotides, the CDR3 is TGTGCCAGTAGTACTGGACAGGGGGCCAGTATTAATGAAAAACTGTTTTTT. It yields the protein CASSTGQGASINEKLFF.

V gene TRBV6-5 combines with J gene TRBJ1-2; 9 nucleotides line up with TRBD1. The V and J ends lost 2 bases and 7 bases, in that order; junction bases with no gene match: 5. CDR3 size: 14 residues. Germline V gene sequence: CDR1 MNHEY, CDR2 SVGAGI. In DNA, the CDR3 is TGTGCCAGCAGTTACATGGACAGGGGTGGTGGCTACACCTTC. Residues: CASSYMDRGGGYTF.

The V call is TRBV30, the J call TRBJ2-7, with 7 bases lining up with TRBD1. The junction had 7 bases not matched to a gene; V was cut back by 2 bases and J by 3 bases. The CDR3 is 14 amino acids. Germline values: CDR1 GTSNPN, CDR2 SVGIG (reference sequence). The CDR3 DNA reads TGTGCCTGGAGTTTTTCGGGACAGAACTACGAGCAGTACTTC. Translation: CAWSFSGQNYEQYF.

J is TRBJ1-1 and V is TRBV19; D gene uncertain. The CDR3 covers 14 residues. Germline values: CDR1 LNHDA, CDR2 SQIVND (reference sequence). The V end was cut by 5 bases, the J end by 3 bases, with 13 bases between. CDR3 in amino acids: CASSEPEVYTEAFF. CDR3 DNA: TGTGCCAGTAGTGAGCCCGAGGTTTACACTGAAGCTTTCTTT.

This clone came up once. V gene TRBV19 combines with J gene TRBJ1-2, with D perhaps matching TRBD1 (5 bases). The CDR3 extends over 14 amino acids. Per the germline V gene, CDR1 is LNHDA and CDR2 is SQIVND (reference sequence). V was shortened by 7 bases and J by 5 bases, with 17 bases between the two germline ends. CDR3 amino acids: CASNHQGGSYGYTF. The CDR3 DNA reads TGTGCCAGTAATCACCAGGGCGGTAGTTATGGCTACACCTTC.

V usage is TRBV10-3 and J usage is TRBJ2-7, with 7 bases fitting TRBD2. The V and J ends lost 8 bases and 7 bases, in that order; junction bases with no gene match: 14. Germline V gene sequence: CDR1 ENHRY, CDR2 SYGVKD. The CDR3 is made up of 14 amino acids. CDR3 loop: CAIEGGTEVREQYF. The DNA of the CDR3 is TGTGCCATCGAGGGAGGGACTGAGGTGAGGGAGCAGTACTTC.

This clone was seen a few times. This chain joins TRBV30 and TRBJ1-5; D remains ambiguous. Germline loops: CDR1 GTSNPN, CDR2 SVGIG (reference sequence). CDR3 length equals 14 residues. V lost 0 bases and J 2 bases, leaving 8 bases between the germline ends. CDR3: CAWSVLGGNQPQHF. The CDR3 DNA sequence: TGTGCCTGGAGTGTACTGGGAGGCAATCAGCCCCAGCATTTT.

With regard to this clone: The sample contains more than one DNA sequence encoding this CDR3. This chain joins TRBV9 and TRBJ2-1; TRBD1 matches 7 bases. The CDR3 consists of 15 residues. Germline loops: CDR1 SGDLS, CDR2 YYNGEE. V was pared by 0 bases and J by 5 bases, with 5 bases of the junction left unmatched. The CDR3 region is CASSVGPGGNNEQFF. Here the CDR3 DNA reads TGTGCCAGCAGCGTAGGGCCAGGGGGAAACAATGAGCAGTTCTTC.

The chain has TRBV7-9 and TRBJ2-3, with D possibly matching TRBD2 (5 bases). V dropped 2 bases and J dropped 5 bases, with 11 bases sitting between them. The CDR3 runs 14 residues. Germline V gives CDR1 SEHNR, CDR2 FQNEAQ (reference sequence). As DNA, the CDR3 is TGTGCCAGCAGCTTACGGGGTTCGGGAGATACGCAGTATTTT. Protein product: CASSLRGSGDTQYF.

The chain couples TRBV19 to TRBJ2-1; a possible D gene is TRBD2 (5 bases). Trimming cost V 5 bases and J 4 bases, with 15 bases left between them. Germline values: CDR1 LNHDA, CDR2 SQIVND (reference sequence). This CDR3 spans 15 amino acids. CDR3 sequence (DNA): TGTGCCAGTAGTCTCTGGGCGGGTAGTTACAATGAGCAGTTCTTC. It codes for CASSLWAGSYNEQFF.

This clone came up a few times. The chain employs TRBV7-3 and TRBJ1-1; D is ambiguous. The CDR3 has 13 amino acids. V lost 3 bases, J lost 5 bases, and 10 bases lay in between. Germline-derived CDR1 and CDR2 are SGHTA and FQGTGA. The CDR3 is CASSLQDQTEAFF. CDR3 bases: TGTGCCAGCAGCTTGCAGGATCAAACTGAAGCTTTCTTT.

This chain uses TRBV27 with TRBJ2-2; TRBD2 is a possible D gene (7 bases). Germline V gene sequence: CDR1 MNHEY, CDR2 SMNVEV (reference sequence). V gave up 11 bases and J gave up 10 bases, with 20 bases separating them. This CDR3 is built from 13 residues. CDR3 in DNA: TGTGCCTCGCGGGGGCCCCCAGTCGAGGAGCTGTTTTTT. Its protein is CASRGPPVEELFF.

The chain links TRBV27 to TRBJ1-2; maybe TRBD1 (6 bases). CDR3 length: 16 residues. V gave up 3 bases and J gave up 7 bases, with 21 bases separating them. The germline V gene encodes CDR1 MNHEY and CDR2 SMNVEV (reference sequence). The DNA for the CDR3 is TGTGCCAGCAGTTTCCACGGGCCACAGGGTCTGGGTGGCTACACCTTC. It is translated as CASSFHGPQGLGGYTF.

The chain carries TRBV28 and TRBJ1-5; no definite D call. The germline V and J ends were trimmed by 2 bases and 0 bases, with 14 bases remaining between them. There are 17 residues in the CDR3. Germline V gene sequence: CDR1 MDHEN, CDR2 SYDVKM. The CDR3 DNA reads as TGTGCCAGCAGTTTAGGTCCAGGCCTATATAGCAATCAGCCCCAGCATTTT. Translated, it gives CASSLGPGLYSNQPQHF.

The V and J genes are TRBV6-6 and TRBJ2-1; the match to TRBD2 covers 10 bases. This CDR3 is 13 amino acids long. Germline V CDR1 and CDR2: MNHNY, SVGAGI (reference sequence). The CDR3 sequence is CGIAGGSGNEQFF. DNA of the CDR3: TGTGGTATAGCGGGAGGCAGTGGAAATGAGCAGTTCTTC.

In DNA, the CDR3 is TGTGCCAGCAGCTTTACAGCTTGGAATGAGCAGTTCTTC. Translating gives CASSFTAWNEQFF. V is TRBV5-4 and J is TRBJ2-1; D is unclear. The CDR3 totals 13 residues. Per the germline V gene, CDR1 is SGHNT and CDR2 is YYREEE (reference sequence). Trimming cost V 2 bases and J 7 bases, with 10 bases left between them.